Below are 25 T cell receptor beta chains sequenced from a single sample in a study of cytotoxic CD8 clonotypes in ibrutinib-treated CLL. The method was immunoSEQ multiplex PCR; TCRdb's version includes in-frame clones alone and lacks a portion of them. The repertoire has more than 110,000 clones, under 95% of them found once; the top ten carry 10% to 13%. The sample here was PBMCs, taken after 12 months of ibrutinib treatment. These receptors were taken from a human donor with chronic lymphocytic leukemia.

V and J are TRBV5-1 and TRBJ2-1, with D perhaps matching TRBD2 (6 bases). The V and J ends lost 2 bases and 9 bases respectively, with 12 bases between them. The length of the CDR3 is 13 residues. CDR1 and CDR2 (germline): SGHRS, YFSETQ. The CDR3 region is CASSFIGSPEQFF. The CDR3 region has the DNA TGCGCCAGCAGCTTCATCGGGAGCCCTGAGCAGTTCTTC.

The CDR3 DNA sequence: TGTGCCAGCAGCTTATCAACAGGGTTGTTGGCAGATACGCAGTATTTT. Amino acid sequence: CASSLSTGLLADTQYF. The chain links TRBV11-3 to TRBJ2-3; tentative D call: TRBD1 (6 bases). The length of the CDR3 is 16 residues. Germline lookup yields CDR1 SGHNT and CDR2 YENEEA. Between the trimmed V and J ends, which lost 2 bases and 4 bases, there was a span of 16 bases.

The chain is built from TRBV27 and TRBJ2-6; D is possibly TRBD2 (5 bases). V lost 6 bases and J lost 2, with 14 bases in between. The germline CDR1 and CDR2 sequences are MNHEY and SMNVEV (reference sequence). There are 16 residues in the CDR3. The chain's CDR3 is CASSRSGMAGANVLTF. CDR3 nucleotides: TGTGCCAGCAGCCGGTCCGGGATGGCTGGGGCCAACGTCCTGACTTTC.

The chain uses TRBV7-6 and TRBJ2-3, with 7 bases lining up with TRBD2. From germline, CDR1 is SGHVS and CDR2 FNYEAQ. This CDR3 has 15 residues. V lost 3 bases and J lost 2; bases outside the gene matches: 5. The CDR3 is CASSLSSGYTDTQYF. The CDR3 coding sequence is TGTGCCAGCAGCTTGTCTAGCGGCTACACAGATACGCAGTATTTT.

The CDR3: CASTGTSGVTGELFF. The CDR3, as DNA: TGTGCCAGCACCGGGACTAGCGGAGTCACCGGGGAGCTGTTTTTT. The chain links TRBV2 to TRBJ2-2; 11 bases fit TRBD2. The CDR3 is 15 residues long. Per the germline V gene, CDR1 is SNHLY and CDR2 is FYNNEI. Trimming cost V 7 bases and J 4 bases; bases outside gene matches: 5.

The V and J genes are TRBV18 and TRBJ2-1; 8 nucleotides line up with TRBD2. The CDR3 consists of 15 residues. The germline V gene has CDR1 KGHSH and CDR2 LQKENI. The trim removed 4 bases at V and 4 bases at J, leaving 6 bases unmatched. CDR3 DNA: TGTGCCAGCTCACTAAGCGGGAGTCTTTACAATGAGCAGTTCTTC. Its translation is CASSLSGSLYNEQFF.

V is TRBV7-6 and J is TRBJ2-3, with 10 bases aligning to TRBD2. Per the germline V gene, CDR1 is SGHVS and CDR2 is FNYEAQ. CDR3 length equals 14 residues. Unmatched junction bases numbered 1, after V lost 4 bases and J lost 3 bases. The CDR3 loop reads CASSSGLATDTQYF. CDR3 bases: TGTGCCAGCAGCTCGGGACTAGCGACAGATACGCAGTATTTT.

The chain recombines TRBV5-6 with TRBJ1-2, with 7 bases matching TRBD1. Trimming removed 0 bases from V and 5 bases from J; junction bases left unmatched: 7. The CDR3 has 15 amino acids. Germline loops: CDR1 SGHDT, CDR2 YYEEEE. CDR3 amino acids: CASSLGDSRGYGYTF. The CDR3 region has the DNA TGTGCCAGCAGCTTGGGGGACAGTCGGGGTTATGGCTACACCTTC. The full variable domain, in which reference TRBV5-6 and TRBJ1-2 provide the parts outside the CDR3, is DAGVTQSPTHLIKTRGQQVTLRCSPKSGHDTVSWYQQALGQGPQFIFQYYEEEERQRGNFPDRFSGHQFPNYSSELNVNALLLGDSALYLCASSLGDSRGYGYTFGSGTRLTVV.

This clone was observed a single time. The rearrangement links TRBV10-3 to TRBJ2-3; 8 nucleotides agree with TRBD1. V lost 7 bases and J lost 6; bases outside the gene matches: 3. This CDR3 contains 12 residues. CDR1 is ENHRY, CDR2 SYGVKD, per germline. The CDR3 DNA follows: TGTGCCATCACAGGGGGCGGTGATACGCAGTATTTT. It encodes CAITGGGDTQYF.

The V call is TRBV19, the J call TRBJ2-7; D possibly uses TRBD1 or TRBD2 (5 bases each). The V and J ends lost 3 bases and 9 bases respectively, with 21 bases between them. The V gene's germline CDR1 is LNHDA and CDR2 SQIVND (reference sequence). CDR3 length equals 15 residues. The chain's CDR3 is CASSMATGEGLWQYF. In DNA, the CDR3 is TGTGCCAGTAGTATGGCTACAGGCGAGGGGTTGTGGCAGTACTTC.

This sequence joins TRBV11-2 and TRBJ2-5, with 13 bases fitting TRBD2. With 3 bases clipped from V and 2 bases from J, the junction kept 12 bases outside the gene matches. The CDR3 has 19 amino acids. Germline V gene data show CDR1 as SGHAT and CDR2 as FQNNGV. CDR3 nucleotides: TGTGCCAGCAGCTTTGGGAGGACTAGCGGGAGTACAAGTCAAGAGACCCAGTACTTC. This codes for CASSFGRTSGSTSQETQYF.

This clone has only one observation. The chain recombines TRBV6-5 with TRBJ1-5; TRBD1 might be the D (5 bases). Per the germline V gene, CDR1 is MNHEY and CDR2 is SVGAGI. The CDR3 is made up of 15 amino acids. Trimming left V 2 bases short and J 3 bases short, with 11 bases between. CDR3 DNA sequence: TGTGCCAGCAGTTACCTCCCAGGGCCCAATCAGCCCCAGCATTTT. This translates into CASSYLPGPNQPQHF.

This chain joins TRBV30 and TRBJ2-7; unclear D gene. CDR3 length: 12 residues. The V end lost 0 bases, the J end lost 5 bases, and 8 bases lay between the germline ends. CDR1 is GTSNPN and CDR2 is SVGIG in the germline V gene (reference sequence). The DNA of the CDR3 is TGTGCCTGGAGTGTGAACAGCCACGAGCAGTACTTC. Translated: CAWSVNSHEQYF.

The chain has TRBV30 and TRBJ1-2, with D possibly TRBD1 on 6 matching bases. The CDR3 contains 14 residues. Germline V gene lookup returns CDR1 GTSNPN and CDR2 SVGIG (reference sequence). Trimming stripped 3 bases from V and 4 bases from J, with 15 bases between. The CDR3: CAWRTQGVAYGYTF. The CDR3 bases are TGTGCCTGGAGAACACAGGGCGTCGCCTATGGCTACACCTTC.

The sample holds one count of this clone. The chain couples TRBV7-9 to TRBJ2-1; 7 bases line up with TRBD2. This CDR3 spans 15 amino acids. Germline V CDR1 and CDR2: SEHNR, FQNEAQ (reference sequence). Trimming at V came to 9 bases and at J to 0 bases, leaving 8 bases not matched to a gene. In DNA form, the CDR3 reads TGTGCCAGTCGCTCCCTAGCGGTCTCCTACAATGAGCAGTTCTTC. Translation gives CASRSLAVSYNEQFF.

The rearrangement links TRBV5-1 to TRBJ1-1; no reliable D call. This CDR3 has 11 residues. Trimming left V 2 bases short and J 5 bases short, with 4 bases between. Germline V gene sequence: CDR1 SGHRS, CDR2 YFSETQ. The CDR3 here is CASSFRTEAFF. The CDR3 nucleotides are TGCGCCAGCAGCTTCAGAACTGAAGCTTTCTTT.

This chain connects TRBV19 to TRBJ2-1; 9 bases match TRBD2. The CDR3 is 15 amino acids. Looked up from germline, CDR1 is LNHDA and CDR2 is SQIVND (reference sequence). Trimming removed 5 bases from V and 4 bases from J; junction bases left unmatched: 6. This chain's CDR3 is CASSRETSGYNEQFF. Here the CDR3 DNA reads TGTGCCAGTAGTCGTGAGACTAGCGGATACAATGAGCAGTTCTTC.

The rearrangement links TRBV28 to TRBJ2-1, with 7 bases lining up with TRBD1. Germline V gene data show CDR1 as MDHEN and CDR2 as SYDVKM. This CDR3 region has 12 residues. V lost 6 bases to trimming and J lost 8 bases; unmatched junction nucleotides: 4. CDR3 bases: TGTGCCAGCAGGTTACAGGGGCATGAGCAGTTCTTC. This codes for CASRLQGHEQFF.

The CDR3 DNA follows: TGTGCCAGCAGTCCCCAGACTAGCGTGTTTTTCGGTGAGCAGTTCTTC. It is translated as CASSPQTSVFFGEQFF. The rearrangement links TRBV27 to TRBJ2-1, with 8 bases matching TRBD2. Germline V CDR1 and CDR2: MNHEY, SMNVEV (reference sequence). This CDR3 has 16 residues. J gave up 9 bases and V 5 bases, and 15 bases lay outside the gene matches.

This clone was seen a single time. CDR3 amino acids: CASSSGLALTIDTQYF. CDR3 DNA: TGTGCCAGCAGCTCCGGACTAGCGTTAACCATCGATACGCAGTATTTT. The gene calls are TRBV7-9 and TRBJ2-3; 9 bases align to TRBD2. With V trimmed by 4 bases and J by 6 bases, 11 bases remained unmatched. The CDR3 is 16 amino acids. Germline-derived CDR1 and CDR2 are SEHNR and FQNEAQ (reference sequence).

The chain recombines TRBV7-6 with TRBJ1-5, with 8 bases that match TRBD1. The CDR3 loop spans 17 amino acids. Germline V gene lookup returns CDR1 SGHVS and CDR2 FNYEAQ. Germline trimming cut 1 base from V and 3 bases from J; bases unmatched to any gene: 8. CDR3 coding DNA: TGTGCCAGCAGCTTAGAAGGGACAGGACTTTTCAATCAGCCCCAGCATTTT. This gives the protein CASSLEGTGLFNQPQHF. The variable domain in full, completed from reference TRBV7-6 and TRBJ1-5, reads GAGVSQSPRYKVTKRGQDVALRCDPISGHVSLYWYRQALGQGPEFLTYFNYEAQQDKSGLPNDRFSAERPEGSISTLTIQRTEQRDSAMYRCASSLEGTGLFNQPQHFGDGTRLSIL.

The genes are TRBV7-2 and TRBJ2-7, with D tentatively TRBD2 (5 bases). Germline V gene sequence: CDR1 SGHTA, CDR2 FQGNSA. The CDR3 is 14 residues long. V was clipped by 1 base and J by 3 bases, with 10 bases between them. Here the CDR3 reads CASSLDPGNYEQYF. CDR3 nucleotides: TGTGCCAGCAGCTTAGATCCCGGGAACTACGAGCAGTACTTC.

V usage is TRBV15 and J usage is TRBJ1-5; possibly TRBD1 for D (6 bases). This CDR3 comprises 15 residues. Trimming took 0 bases from V and 4 from J, leaving 10 bases between them. Germline V gene lookup returns CDR1 LNHNV and CDR2 YYDKDF (reference sequence). The CDR3 nucleotides read TGTGCCACCAGCAGAGAGGGGGCAGGAAATCAGCCCCAGCATTTT. Encoded protein: CATSREGAGNQPQHF.

This chain uses TRBV5-1 with TRBJ2-7; unclear D gene. This CDR3 region has 12 residues. From germline, CDR1 is SGHRS and CDR2 YFSETQ. The V gene lost 5 bases and the J gene lost 0 bases, with 6 bases spanning the gap. CDR3 nucleotides: TGCGCCAGCAGTATCTCCTCCTACGAGCAGTACTTC. This codes for CASSISSYEQYF.

The J gene is TRBJ1-1, the V gene TRBV29-1; D possibly corresponds to TRBD1 (5 bases). CDR1 and CDR2 from the germline V gene are SQVTM and ANQGSEA. Trimming took off 5 bases at V and 5 bases at J, with 6 bases between the two ends. CDR3 length equals 10 residues. DNA for the CDR3: TGCAGCGTTTGGGGGACTGAAGCTTTCTTT. This codes for CSVWGTEAFF.